Given below is one T cell receptor (beta chain) in context. Its antigen is not identified. Repertoires were generated with immunoSEQ multiplex PCR, while TCRdb's copy carries only in-frame clones and drops some. The repertoire holds 9,000 to 13,000 clones, roughly four fifths seen once, with about 3.5% in the top ten. The data originate from a study of PD-1 blockade in classical Hodgkin lymphoma. The study's findings and limits: What caused the repertoire differences, perhaps disease activity or prior therapy, remains undefined.

The time point here: cycle 4 day 1 (C4D1), after 5 to 7 weeks of nivolumab. There was relapse after autologous stem cell transplantation in every patient, and there was variation in brentuximab vedotin exposure. The authors purified CD4+ T cells from thawed PBMCs by magnetic negative selection. Trimming at V came to 6 bases and at J to 4 bases, leaving 8 bases not matched to a gene. Germline CDR1 and CDR2: LNHDA and SQIVND (reference sequence). This CDR3 is 15 amino acids long. The chain uses TRBV19 and TRBJ2-1; 8 bases match TRBD1. Material: CD4+ T cells from blood, obtained before the fourth cycle of nivolumab. This receptor was taken from a human donor with classical Hodgkin lymphoma. CDR3 loop: CASSHPDREYNEQFF. CDR3 coding DNA: TGTGCCAGTAGCCACCCGGACAGGGAGTACAATGAGCAGTTCTTC.